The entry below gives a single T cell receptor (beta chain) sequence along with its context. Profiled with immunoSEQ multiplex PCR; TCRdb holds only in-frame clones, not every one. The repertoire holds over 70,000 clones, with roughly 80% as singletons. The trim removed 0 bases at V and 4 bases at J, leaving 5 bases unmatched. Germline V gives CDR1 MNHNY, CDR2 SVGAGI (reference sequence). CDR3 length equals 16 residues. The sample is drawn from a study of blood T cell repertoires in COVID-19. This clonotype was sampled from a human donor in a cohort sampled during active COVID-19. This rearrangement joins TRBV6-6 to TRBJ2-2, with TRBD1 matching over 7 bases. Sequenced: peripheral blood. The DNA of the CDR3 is TGTGCCAGCAGTTACTCGAAGGGGGCCCCCACCGGGGAGCTGTTTTTT. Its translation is CASSYSKGAPTGELFF.